The clone carrying this TCR beta chain has only a few counts. Genomic DNA, the template, was used for profiling of the TCR beta VDJ and CDR3. TCRdb itself ran the reads through MiXCR, one entry per CDR3 protein. The sample holds around 430,000 distinct CDR3 sequences, around 33% seen once. For sequencing, patients were chosen who had shown expansion of CD8+CD57+ cells by flow cytometry. Each of the patients presented with severe acquired aplastic anemia. These data originate in a study of CD8+CD57+ T cells in acquired aplastic anemia. V shed 1 base and J shed 1 base, with 8 bases lying between them. The CDR3 has 14 residues.

The chain uses TRBV12-3 or TRBV12-4 and TRBJ2-7; D is possibly TRBD1 or TRBD2 (5 bases each). Sequenced input: sorted CD4+, CD8+, or CD8+CD57+ T cells (not recorded which) from PBMCs. This TCR was recovered from a human donor with aplastic anemia. The chain's CDR3 is CASSLVGESYEQYF. The CDR3 nucleotides read TGTGCCAGCAGTTTAGTGGGGGAGTCCTACGAGCAGTACTTC.